This T cell receptor beta chain derives from a study of blood T cell repertoires in COVID-19. Across the whole study: Samples taken during acute and convalescent COVID-19 were collected in the United States, Italy and Spain. In each case, the material was cDNA or gDNA derived from T cells, B-cell-depleted T cells, or PBMCs.

Original data processing: The assay estimated nucleated cells by amplifying reference gene primers. TCRdb's copy holds only in-frame clones and misses some; the assay was immunoSEQ multiplex PCR. The D gene and trimming were derived from the DNA, and the V and J assignments and clone size from that table. The sample includes 90,000 to 100,000 clones, 84% seen only once; the top ten take 2%. The CDR3 consists of 16 residues. Trimming took 3 bases from V and 0 from J, leaving 12 bases between them. Germline V gives CDR1 SGHRS, CDR2 YFSETQ. The source material was peripheral blood. The chain has TRBV5-1 and TRBJ2-2; TRBD1 is a possible D gene (6 bases). This clonotype was sampled from a man aged 65 to 79 with active or convalescent COVID-19. CDR3 protein: CASSSGTRPNTGELFF. The DNA of the CDR3 is TGCGCCAGCAGCTCCGGGACAAGGCCGAACACCGGGGAGCTGTTTTTT.